One TCR beta chain is described in this entry. Profiling relied on immunoSEQ multiplex PCR, and the TCRdb table lists in-frame clones only, not all of them. The sample has roughly 330,000 clones; more than 75% are singletons. J gave up 3 bases and V 5 bases, and 4 bases lay outside the gene matches. Germline CDR1 MNHEY, CDR2 SVGAGI. This CDR3 region has 15 residues. The sample comes from a study of blood T cell repertoires in COVID-19. Overall study: Material from acute and convalescent COVID-19 was sourced from the United States, Italy and Spain.

Residents of about two dozen US areas, aged about 18 to 89 years, made up the participants. Grouping used clinical history reported by participants in a survey and questionnaire. Sequencing was carried out using PBMCs or T cells enriched from blood (not recorded which). This TCR came from a woman aged 25 to 39 who had recovered from COVID-19. The rearrangement links TRBV6-5 to TRBJ2-2; the match to TRBD2 covers 9 bases. Here the CDR3 reads CASSKGLAHTGELFF. Here the CDR3 DNA reads TGTGCCAGCAGTAAGGGACTAGCCCACACCGGGGAGCTGTTTTTT.